The 26 T cell receptor beta chains below all came from one sample that was sequenced in a study of T cell responses to AZD1222 COVID-19 vaccine. The data were produced by immunoSEQ multiplex PCR, yet TCRdb's version contains in-frame clones alone and is incomplete. The table records about 150,000 clones, 88% of them present only once. The material was peripheral blood, obtained on day 0 of MenACWY control vaccination. Receptors were obtained from an adult in good health.

The J gene is TRBJ2-7, the V gene TRBV10-3; D ambiguous. The CDR3 has 17 residues. The V gene lost 0 bases and the J gene lost 2 bases, with 17 bases spanning the gap. Germline CDR1 ENHRY, CDR2 SYGVKD. In nucleotides, the CDR3 is TGTGCCATCAGTGAGTCGAAAAAAGGATCAGCTACCTACGAGCAGTACTTC. This translates into CAISESKKGSATYEQYF.

This chain joins TRBV11-3 and TRBJ1-1; D may be TRBD1 (5 bases). CDR3 size: 16 residues. CDR1 SGHNT and CDR2 YENEEA come from the germline V gene. V lost 5 bases and J 4 bases, leaving 20 bases between the germline ends. CDR3 loop: CASSKGGQGEATEAFF. For the CDR3, the DNA is TGTGCCAGCAGCAAAGGAGGGCAGGGTGAGGCCACTGAAGCTTTCTTT.

The V gene is TRBV18, the J gene TRBJ2-5; 7 nucleotides match TRBD1. Germline CDR1 is KGHSH and CDR2 is LQKENI. The CDR3 sequence is 15 residues long. V shed 1 base and J 5 bases; nucleotides not matched to a gene: 7. The CDR3 here is CASSPRGQRQETQYF. CDR3 coding DNA: TGTGCCAGCTCACCACGGGGACAGAGGCAGGAGACCCAGTACTTC. Based on the CDR3 plus reference TRBV18 and TRBJ2-5, the full variable domain is NAGVMQNPRHLVRRRGQEARLRCSPMKGHSHVYWYRQLPEEGLKFMVYLQKENIIDESGMPKERFSAEFPKEGPSILRIQQVVRGDSAAYFCASSPRGQRQETQYFGPGTRLLVL.

This clone was observed a single time. The chain joins TRBV7-2 to TRBJ2-4; 13 bases agree with TRBD2. V dropped 5 bases and J dropped 6; count of bases not matched to a gene: 4. Germline V gives CDR1 SGHTA, CDR2 FQGNSA. The CDR3 loop spans 15 amino acids. CDR3 DNA: TGTGCCAGCAGCCCACGGACTAGCGGGGGAAACATTCAGTACTTC. The encoded protein is CASSPRTSGGNIQYF.

This chain uses TRBV7-2 with TRBJ1-5, with D unclear. Looked up from germline, CDR1 is SGHTA and CDR2 is FQGNSA. V was shortened by 1 base and J by 3 bases, with 10 bases between the two germline ends. The CDR3 totals 15 residues. The chain's CDR3 is CASSLVGQLNQPQHF. The CDR3 nucleotides are TGTGCCAGCAGCTTAGTAGGCCAGCTCAATCAGCCCCAGCATTTT.

This clone has only a few counts. The rearrangement links TRBV5-1 to TRBJ2-1; 11 nucleotides line up with TRBD1. Unmatched junction bases numbered 4, after V lost 3 bases and J lost 5 bases. The germline gives CDR1 SGHRS, CDR2 YFSETQ. The CDR3 covers 15 residues. As DNA, the CDR3 is TGCGCCAGCAGCTCGGGACAGGGGGACCACAATGAGCAGTTCTTC. Translating gives CASSSGQGDHNEQFF.

V gene TRBV4-1 combines with J gene TRBJ1-2; 9 bases fit TRBD1. The CDR3 consists of 12 residues. Trimming at V came to 6 bases and at J to 5 bases, leaving 1 base not matched to a gene. CDR1 is MGHRA, CDR2 YSYEKL, per germline. CDR3 protein: CASSGQGYGYTF. CDR3 DNA sequence: TGCGCCAGCAGTGGACAGGGGTATGGCTACACCTTC.

The chain is built from TRBV5-1 and TRBJ2-1; tentatively, D is TRBD1 (6 bases). V was cut by 4 bases and J by 9 bases, with 14 bases left in between. Germline V lookup: CDR1 SGHRS, CDR2 YFSETQ. The length of the CDR3 is 13 residues. The CDR3 region has the DNA TGCGCCAGCAGCCTGGAACAGGGCAGTGAGCAGTTCTTC. As protein: CASSLEQGSEQFF.

The rearrangement uses TRBV13 and TRBJ1-2, with a weak D call TRBD1 (5 bases). CDR1 PRHDT and CDR2 FYEKMQ come from the germline V gene (reference sequence). The CDR3 has 14 residues. V was trimmed by 5 bases and J by 4 bases, leaving 14 bases between them. The CDR3 sequence is CASSPRRQLYGYTF. Here the CDR3 DNA reads TGTGCCAGCAGCCCCCGTCGACAGCTCTATGGCTACACCTTC.

V is TRBV12-5 and J is TRBJ2-3; 10 bases map to TRBD2. Germline CDR1 LGHNT, CDR2 FRNRAP. The CDR3 is 18 amino acids. V dropped 6 bases and J dropped 5; count of bases not matched to a gene: 17. For the CDR3, the DNA is TGTGCTAGTGGCACCACCTTCAGGAGCGGGGGGGGAGGAGATACGCAGTATTTT. It codes for CASGTTFRSGGGGDTQYF.

J is TRBJ1-4 and V is TRBV9; tentatively, D is TRBD1 (6 bases). The CDR3 is made up of 15 amino acids. Trimming shortened V by 4 bases and J by 7 bases, and 17 bases separated the two germline ends. Germline V lookup: CDR1 SGDLS, CDR2 YYNGEE. The DNA for the CDR3 is TGTGCCAGCAGCCCCGATGGAGGGGGTGGTGAAAAACTGTTTTTT. Its translation is CASSPDGGGGEKLFF.

The chain recombines TRBV2 with TRBJ2-2; D tentatively fits TRBD1 or TRBD2 (5 bases each). V lost 7 bases and J 5 bases, leaving 11 bases between the germline ends. Germline CDR1 reads SNHLY; CDR2 reads FYNNEI. The CDR3 contains 13 residues. CDR3 protein: CASKEGSTGELFF. The CDR3 coding sequence is TGTGCCAGCAAAGAGGGGAGTACCGGGGAGCTGTTTTTT.

The V call is TRBV4-1, the J call TRBJ2-2; TRBD2 matches 8 bases. Germline values: CDR1 MGHRA, CDR2 YSYEKL. The CDR3 loop spans 18 amino acids. The J segment lost 1 base and the V segment lost 0 bases, leaving 7 bases of the junction unmatched. The CDR3 coding sequence is TGCGCCAGCAGCCAAGATAGATCTCTAGCGGGGAACACCGGGGAGCTGTTTTTT. Protein sequence: CASSQDRSLAGNTGELFF.

This chain connects TRBV28 to TRBJ1-2; D is unclear. Trimming cost V 6 bases and J 8 bases, with 16 bases left between them. This CDR3 region has 13 residues. The germline gives CDR1 MDHEN, CDR2 SYDVKM. CDR3: CASRTSTGRGYTF. The CDR3 region has the DNA TGTGCCAGCAGGACCTCGACTGGGAGAGGCTACACCTTC.

The chain is built from TRBV6-2 or TRBV6-3 and TRBJ2-7; 7 bases fit TRBD2. The CDR3 covers 11 residues. Trimming took 3 bases from V and 13 from J; bases not matched to a gene: 6. Germline V gene lookup returns CDR1 MNHEY and CDR2 SVGEGT. The CDR3 DNA is TGTGCCAGCAGTTATTCGACTAGCCGATACTTC. Protein product: CASSYSTSRYF.

V and J are TRBV6-5 and TRBJ2-1; 8 bases are shared with TRBD2. Trimming at V came to 1 base and at J to 7 bases, leaving 3 bases not matched to a gene. CDR1 is MNHEY, CDR2 SVGAGI, per germline. The length of the CDR3 is 14 residues. CDR3 loop: CASSYLASGNEQFF. The DNA of the CDR3 is TGTGCCAGCAGTTACTTGGCTAGCGGGAATGAGCAGTTCTTC.

The rearrangement joins TRBV27 to TRBJ2-3; the D gene is possibly TRBD2 (7 bases). This CDR3 has 19 residues. V dropped 5 bases and J dropped 4 bases, with 28 bases sitting between them. Germline V CDR1 and CDR2: MNHEY, SMNVEV (reference sequence). The CDR3 bases are TGTGCCAGCAGTAGTCGCCTCGGGGGGCGCAGGTCCTTGCCAGATACGCAGTATTTT. It translates to CASSSRLGGRRSLPDTQYF.

V and J are TRBV9 and TRBJ2-2, with 16 bases matching TRBD2. Germline V CDR1 and CDR2: SGDLS, YYNGEE. The CDR3 sequence is 19 residues long. The junction had 12 bases not matched to a gene; V was cut back by 3 bases and J by 7 bases. CDR3 DNA: TGTGCCAGCAGCGCAGACCCGGGACTAGCGGGGGGGACCCACGGGGAGCTGTTTTTT. Amino acid sequence: CASSADPGLAGGTHGELFF.

V usage is TRBV2 and J usage is TRBJ1-5, with 8 bases matching TRBD1. CDR3 length: 14 amino acids. V shed 5 bases, J shed 4 bases, and the junction held 4 bases outside the gene matches. The germline V gene has CDR1 SNHLY and CDR2 FYNNEI. The CDR3 here is CASSSNRGNQPQHF. As DNA, the CDR3 is TGTGCCAGCAGTTCCAACAGGGGGAATCAGCCCCAGCATTTT.

The chain recombines TRBV9 with TRBJ2-3; D is ambiguous. The CDR3 consists of 14 residues. The germline CDR1 and CDR2 sequences are SGDLS and YYNGEE. V lost 4 bases and J 6 bases, leaving 15 bases between the germline ends. The CDR3 region is CASSPRTGADTQYF. The CDR3 DNA follows: TGTGCCAGCAGCCCACGGACGGGTGCGGATACGCAGTATTTT.

Regarding this clone: In the same sample, other DNA sequences code for this CDR3. The chain is built from TRBV28 and TRBJ1-2; a possible D gene is TRBD1 (5 bases). This CDR3 spans 13 amino acids. V lost 2 bases, J lost 4 bases, and 8 bases lay in between. Germline V gene data show CDR1 as MDHEN and CDR2 as SYDVKM. CDR3 in DNA: TGTGCCAGCAGTTTAGGGCAGGGCTATGGCTACACCTTC. Translating it yields CASSLGQGYGYTF.

This clone was observed once. V usage is TRBV7-9 and J usage is TRBJ1-6, with 8 bases identical to TRBD1. CDR3 length equals 16 residues. V dropped 4 bases and J dropped 6; count of bases not matched to a gene: 8. Germline values: CDR1 SEHNR, CDR2 FQNEAQ (reference sequence). This CDR3 reads CASSSPGQGFNSPLHF. CDR3 DNA: TGTGCCAGCAGCTCACCCGGACAGGGCTTTAATTCACCCCTCCACTTT.

V is TRBV10-3 and J is TRBJ2-1; D not certain. This CDR3 region has 14 residues. Trimming removed 3 bases from V and 5 bases from J, with 11 bases in between. Germline assignment: CDR1 ENHRY and CDR2 SYGVKD. CDR3 residues: CAISEQIRDNEQFF. The DNA for the CDR3 is TGTGCCATCAGTGAACAGATTCGGGACAATGAGCAGTTCTTC.

The V and J genes are TRBV5-6 and TRBJ2-4; D gene ambiguous. This CDR3 spans 17 amino acids. CDR1 and CDR2 (germline): SGHDT, YYEEEE. V was pared by 0 bases and J by 0 bases, with 13 bases between. As DNA, the CDR3 is TGTGCCAGCAGCTTGGGATACAGAAACCGAGCCAAAAACATTCAGTACTTC. This sequence encodes CASSLGYRNRAKNIQYF.

This rearrangement joins TRBV7-9 to TRBJ1-4; unclear D gene. V dropped 5 bases and J dropped 4 bases, with 14 bases sitting between them. This CDR3 has 15 residues. Germline V gene sequence: CDR1 SEHNR, CDR2 FQNEAQ (reference sequence). The CDR3 loop reads CASSPNGRSNEKLFF. The CDR3 coding sequence is TGTGCCAGCAGCCCGAACGGGCGGAGTAATGAAAAACTGTTTTTT.

The chain links TRBV5-1 to TRBJ1-1; D is unresolved. The CDR3 covers 15 residues. The V gene lost 4 bases and the J gene lost 3 bases, with 16 bases spanning the gap. Germline values: CDR1 SGHRS, CDR2 YFSETQ. In nucleotides, the CDR3 is TGCGCCAGCAGCCCGGTTAGCCGGGGAGACACTGAAGCTTTCTTT. Encoded protein: CASSPVSRGDTEAFF.